Listed below are T cell receptor beta chains from one sample, sequenced in a study of blood T cell repertoires in COVID-19. Clones were read by immunoSEQ multiplex PCR, and TCRdb kept only the in-frame ones, dropping some. The table includes tens of thousands of clones, 79% detected once. Sequenced material: peripheral blood. All receptors derive from a human donor in a cohort sampled during active COVID-19. The CDR3 runs from the conserved cysteine through the conserved F or W. Fields, in order: clone size, D gene, CDR3 length, J gene, V gene, CDR3 DNA, CDR3 protein. A D gene is named only where the DNA matches it firmly. Part of the rows lack a size; the others show once, few, many or a class for expanded clones.

few | - | 14 | TRBJ2-7 | TRBV11-3 | TGTGCCAGCAGCTTAGTGTCCGGGTCGGACGAGCAGTACTTC | CASSLVSGSDEQYF
- | - | 17 | TRBJ2-3 | TRBV27 | TGTGCCAGCAGTCCCACGGGACACCGGAAAAGCACAGATACGCAGTATTTT | CASSPTGHRKSTDTQYF
- | TRBD1 | 18 | TRBJ2-6 | TRBV11-2 | TGTGCCAGCAGCCCCGGGACAGGGGGCGCGTTTGGGGCCAACGTCCTGACTTTC | CASSPGTGGAFGANVLTF
- | TRBD1 | 18 | TRBJ1-5 | TRBV27 | TGTGCCAGCAGTCCTCGTCCCGGGACAGGCTATAGCAATCAGCCCCAGCATTTT | CASSPRPGTGYSNQPQHF
- | - | 15 | TRBJ1-1 | TRBV11-3 | TGTGCCAGCAGCGGAGGACAGCCGTGGGGCACTGAAGCTTTCTTT | CASSGGQPWGTEAFF
- | - | 16 | TRBJ2-5 | TRBV10-3 | TGTGCCATCAGTGAGCCAGGGAGGCAGATACAAGAGACCCAGTACTTC | CAISEPGRQIQETQYF
- | - | 16 | TRBJ1-3 | TRBV18 | TGTGCCAGCTCACCACCCTTGATCGGCAGGTACAACACCATATATTTT | CASSPPLIGRYNTIYF
- | - | 14 | TRBJ2-1 | TRBV29-1 | TGCAGCGGCCAGACTAGTCGGTTCGGGGGTGAGCAGTTCTTC | CSGQTSRFGGEQFF
once | TRBD1 | 14 | TRBJ1-3 | TRBV11-3 | TGTGCCGTTCGACAGGGTCGCACTGGAAACACCATATATTTT | CAVRQGRTGNTIYF
- | TRBD2 | 17 | TRBJ2-5 | TRBV19 | TGTGCCAGTAGTTTAGGACTAGCGGGAGCTTCGATGGGGACCCAGTACTTC | CASSLGLAGASMGTQYF
- | - | 14 | TRBJ1-1 | TRBV19 | TGTGCCAGTAGCAAACAGGGCTGGAGCACTGAAGCTTTCTTT | CASSKQGWSTEAFF
- | - | 10 | TRBJ2-3 | TRBV9 | TGTGCCAGCAGCGGGCGGGACTTATTTTTT | CASSGRDLFF
- | - | 14 | TRBJ1-1 | TRBV7-2 | TGTGCCAGCAGCTTGGCGGGGTGGAACACTGAAGCTTTCTTT | CASSLAGWNTEAFF
- | - | 13 | TRBJ2-1 | TRBV11-2 | TGTGCCAGCAGCTCCCAGCGGAACAATGAGCAGTTCTTC | CASSSQRNNEQFF
- | TRBD2 | 16 | TRBJ2-7 | TRBV19 | TGTGCCAGTAGTCCGGGACTAGCGGGAAGCCCCAGGGAGCAGTACTTC | CASSPGLAGSPREQYF
- | TRBD1 | 18 | TRBJ1-6 | TRBV5-4 | TGTGCCAGCAGCCAGGGGGGACAGGCGAGCTCCTATAATTCACCCCTCCACTTT | CASSQGGQASSYNSPLHF
- | - | 15 | TRBJ1-1 | TRBV2 | TGTGCCAGCGTTGGGGAAGGGTTCGCGGGGACTGAAGCTTTCTTT | CASVGEGFAGTEAFF
- | - | 13 | TRBJ1-2 | TRBV12-3/TRBV12-4 | TGTGCCAGCAGTTTATCACAGAACTATGGCTACACCTTC | CASSLSQNYGYTF
once | TRBD1 | 15 | TRBJ1-2 | TRBV19 | TGTGCCAGTAGTCTCCGGGACAGGGGTATCTATGGCTACACCTTC | CASSLRDRGIYGYTF
- | - | 15 | TRBJ2-5 | TRBV19 | TGTGCCAGTAGTCTGCGGACAGCATTCCAAGAGACCCAGTACTTC | CASSLRTAFQETQYF
- | - | 13 | TRBJ2-7 | TRBV23-1 | TGCGCCAGCAGTCCTGACAGTAACTACGAGCAGTACTTC | CASSPDSNYEQYF
- | TRBD1 | 15 | TRBJ2-1 | TRBV5-1 | TGCGCCAGCAGTGCCGGGACAGGAATCTACAATGAGCAGTTCTTC | CASSAGTGIYNEQFF
once | - | 15 | TRBJ2-1 | TRBV9 | TGTGCCAGCAGCGTAGTAGGTACTAGCATCGATGAGCAGTTCTTC | CASSVVGTSIDEQFF
- | TRBD1 | 14 | TRBJ1-6 | TRBV30 | TGTGCCTGGAGTAGTGGCAGGGGGAATTCACCCCTCCACTTT | CAWSSGRGNSPLHF
few | - | 13 | TRBJ1-5 | TRBV18 | TGTGCCAGCTCACGGCAGGACAATCAGCCCCAGCATTTT | CASSRQDNQPQHF
- | - | 11 | TRBJ2-3 | TRBV28 | TGTGCCACCCAGAGCAGGGATACGCAGTATTTT | CATQSRDTQYF
- | TRBD1 | 16 | TRBJ2-3 | TRBV5-1 | TGCGCCAGCAGCTTGGAAGGGGGCCAACGCACAGATACGCAGTATTTT | CASSLEGGQRTDTQYF
- | TRBD1 | 14 | TRBJ2-1 | TRBV11-2 | TGTGCCAGCAGCTTAACAGGGGTTTTTGTCGAGCAGTTCTTC | CASSLTGVFVEQFF
- | TRBD2 | 15 | TRBJ2-3 | TRBV7-2 | TGTGCCAGCAGCTTACGGGGACTAGCCACAGATACGCAGTATTTT | CASSLRGLATDTQYF
- | - | 15 | TRBJ1-1 | TRBV9 | TGTGCCAGCAGCGCCGGGGGGTATATTAACACTGAAGCTTTCTTT | CASSAGGYINTEAFF
few | - | 14 | TRBJ2-2 | TRBV6-2/TRBV6-3 | TGTGCCAGCAGCCTAGCGTCGGGCACCGGGGAGCTGTTTTTT | CASSLASGTGELFF
- | TRBD1 | 15 | TRBJ1-4 | TRBV28 | TGTGCCAGCAGGTCGGACAGGGTCGCTAATGAAAAACTGTTTTTT | CASRSDRVANEKLFF
- | - | 15 | TRBJ1-3 | TRBV18 | TGTGCCAGCTCACAGGGACTTATATCTGGAAACACCATATATTTT | CASSQGLISGNTIYF
- | TRBD1 | 13 | TRBJ2-7 | TRBV29-1 | TGCAGCGCTACGGGACAGGGATACGGCGAGCAGTACTTC | CSATGQGYGEQYF
- | TRBD1 | 15 | TRBJ2-5 | TRBV3-1/TRBV3-2 | TGTGCCAGCAGCCAAAGACAGGGGGCGGTAGAGACCCAGTACTTC | CASSQRQGAVETQYF
- | - | 15 | TRBJ1-6 | TRBV7-2 | TGTGCCAGCAGCTTACAGGGGACCGCTAATTCACCCCTCCACTTT | CASSLQGTANSPLHF
- | - | 14 | TRBJ1-2 | TRBV21-1 | TGTGCCAGCAGAGACGACAGGGGGGACTATGGCTACACCTTC | CASRDDRGDYGYTF
- | TRBD2 | 15 | TRBJ2-7 | TRBV10-3 | TGTGCCATCAGTGAAAGCGGGAGTGCGGGAAACGAGCAGTACTTC | CAISESGSAGNEQYF
- | TRBD2 | 15 | TRBJ2-7 | TRBV11-1 | TGTGCCAGCAGAATTCTAGCGGGAGCCTCCTACGAGCAGTACTTC | CASRILAGASYEQYF
- | - | 15 | TRBJ2-3 | TRBV10-2 | TGCGCCAGCAGTGAGGGTAGCGGTTTAGGAGATACGCAGTATTTT | CASSEGSGLGDTQYF
- | TRBD1 | 15 | TRBJ1-1 | TRBV5-6 | TGTGCCAGCAGCTCAAGGGACAGGGGATACACTGAAGCTTTCTTT | CASSSRDRGYTEAFF
few | - | 16 | TRBJ1-5 | TRBV3-1/TRBV3-2 | TGTGCCAGCAGCCCAGGTCTGGGGGCTAACAATCAGCCCCAGCATTTT | CASSPGLGANNQPQHF
- | - | 14 | TRBJ1-3 | TRBV7-9 | TGTGCCAGCAGCAAACAAGAGGCCGGGAACACCATATATTTT | CASSKQEAGNTIYF
- | - | 15 | TRBJ1-1 | TRBV19 | TGTGCCAGTAGTATCGGAGGCGTCTCTGGGGCTGAAGCTTTCTTT | CASSIGGVSGAEAFF
- | - | 12 | TRBJ2-7 | TRBV10-3 | TGTGCCATCAGTGAGCAGTACTACGAGCAGTACTTC | CAISEQYYEQYF
- | - | 14 | TRBJ2-3 | TRBV21-1 | TGTGCCAGCAGCAAGTCAGGCCCCACAGATACGCAGTATTTT | CASSKSGPTDTQYF
- | - | 12 | TRBJ2-3 | TRBV30 | TGTGCCGGAAGAGGGATTACAGATACGCAGTATTTT | CAGRGITDTQYF
once | - | 10 | TRBJ2-5 | TRBV28 | TGTGCCAGCAGTCGGGAGACCCAGTACTTC | CASSRETQYF
few | TRBD1 | 15 | TRBJ1-4 | TRBV4-2 | TGTGCCAGCAGCCAAGATCAGGGGGCGGTTGAAAAACTGTTTTTT | CASSQDQGAVEKLFF
- | TRBD1 | 15 | TRBJ1-1 | TRBV11-2 | TGTGCCAGCACCATGACAGGGGGCATGAACACTGAAGCTTTCTTT | CASTMTGGMNTEAFF
once | TRBD2 | 14 | TRBJ2-2 | TRBV24-1 | TGTGCCACCCAGCGGGAGATGAACACCGGGGAGCTGTTTTTT | CATQREMNTGELFF
once | - | 13 | TRBJ1-1 | TRBV11-3 | TGTGCCAGCAGCTCTCTTGGGGAGACTGAAGCTTTCTTT | CASSSLGETEAFF
- | TRBD2 | 17 | TRBJ2-5 | TRBV11-2 | TGTGCCAGCAGCTGGCGACTAGCGGGAGGAAGACGGGGGACCCAGTACTTC | CASSWRLAGGRRGTQYF